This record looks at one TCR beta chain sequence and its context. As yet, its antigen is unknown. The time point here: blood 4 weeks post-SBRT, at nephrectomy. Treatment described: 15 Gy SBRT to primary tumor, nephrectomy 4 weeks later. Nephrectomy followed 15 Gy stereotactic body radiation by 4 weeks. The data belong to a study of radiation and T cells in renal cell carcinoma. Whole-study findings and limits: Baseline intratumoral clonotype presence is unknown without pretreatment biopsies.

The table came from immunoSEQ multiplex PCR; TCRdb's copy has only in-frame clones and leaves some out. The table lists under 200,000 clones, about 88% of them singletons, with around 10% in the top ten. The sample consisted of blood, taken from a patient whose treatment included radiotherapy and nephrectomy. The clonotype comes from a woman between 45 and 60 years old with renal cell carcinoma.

The CDR3 DNA reads as TGTGCCAGCAGTGAAGCACTGAACTCTGGAAACACCATATATTTT. Its translation is CASSEALNSGNTIYF. The V and J genes are TRBV2 and TRBJ1-3, with D uncertain. In germline, CDR1 is SNHLY, CDR2 FYNNEI. CDR3 length equals 15 residues. Trimming took off 0 bases at V and 0 bases at J, with 6 bases between the two ends.